This TCR beta chain was recovered during a study of tumor and adjacent non-tumor tissue in lung cancer. Regarding the study as a whole: Tumor repertoires had a smaller top 100 clone share than normal lung. Higher tumor TCR diversity was associated with shorter survival. TCR diversity was significantly greater in tumor than normal lung tissue.

With regard to this clonotype: What it binds is unknown.

This sample's RNA came from whole unsorted tissue. Donors were chemotherapy-naive, newly diagnosed lung cancer surgical patients in China, August–late 2014. Three rounds of nested PCR, following a modified ARM-PCR protocol, produced the TCRbeta library. One entry per CDR3 protein results from TCRdb running MiXCR on the multiplex PCR reads. Counted here are approximately 65,000 distinct CDR3 sequences, just under 60% occurring once; the ten biggest clones make up 20%. This sequence originates from a man aged 45-60 years with non-small cell lung cancer. Specimen: lung tumor tissue.

This CDR3 is CASSTSGTGDYGYTF. The DNA of the CDR3 is TGTGCCAGCTCAACGTCCGGGACAGGGGACTATGGCTACACCTTC. This chain joins TRBV18 and TRBJ1-2; 10 bases align to TRBD1. The V gene end was trimmed by 5 bases and the J gene end by 3 bases; junction bases not matched to a gene: 6. The CDR3 has 15 amino acids. Germline CDR1 and CDR2: KGHSH and LQKENI.